A single T cell receptor (beta chain) is shown here with its context. The sample originates from a study of technical replicates of blood from a handful of donors. Only in-frame clones appear in the TCRdb table, and some are missing; sequencing was by immunoSEQ multiplex PCR. The table shows 80,000 to 90,000 clones, with around 94% occurring only once. Trimming took 8 bases from V and 4 from J, leaving 15 bases between them. Per germline, CDR1 MNHEY and CDR2 SMNVEV (reference sequence). The CDR3 is 14 residues long. V is TRBV27 and J is TRBJ1-3; D gene unclear. The sequence came from a human donor in good health. The sequencing input was T cells isolated from PBMCs. CDR3 loop: CASATRAIGNTIYF. CDR3 bases: TGTGCCAGCGCGACGAGGGCGATCGGAAACACCATATATTTT.